Below, one T cell receptor beta chain is given with its context. It lacks a known antigen. Base qualities are not recorded, but no much larger clone differs from it by a single base. For CDR1 and CDR2, the germline V gene lists SGHRS and YFSETQ. V is reduced by 1 base and J by 3 bases, leaving a spacing of 14 bases between them. From cysteine to phenylalanine, the CDR3 is 15 amino acids long. Only CDR3 DNA remains: 45 bases, in frame from the first base. This entry is derived from a study of CD8+CD57+ T cells in acquired aplastic anemia (dated by TCRdb to 2016 to 2019). Concerning the study at large: DNA extracted from sorted CD4+ and CD8+ cells had a mean of roughly 3.4 ug, with a range of 0.2 to 27.4 ug. A CD8+CD57+ expansion meant a frequency higher than the mean frequency seen in healthy subjects. Beyond this particular receptor, the publication reports: No significant difference in CD8+ Simpson's diversity was found between patients and healthy controls (P=0.060). Around 30 CD8+ CDR3 sequences were found to be shared between patients and controls, but these sequences appeared to be highly expressed in patients and within the immunodominant clones of the patients.

Patients chosen for sequencing had shown expansion of CD8+CD57+ cells by flow cytometry. Severe acquired aplastic anemia was diagnosed in all patients according to International Study of Aplastic Anemia and Agranulocytosis and Camitta criteria. No patient had received any therapy when blood was sampled. In this study, sorted CD4+ and CD8+ T cells from the blood of healthy subjects and of severe aplastic anemia patients had their TCR repertoires deep-sequenced. Patients were enrolled in the USA under clinicaltrials.gov protocols 00001620, 01623167, 00001397, 00071045, 00081523 and 00961064. Ficoll-Paque density gradient centrifugation was used to isolate peripheral blood mononuclear cells. Before DNA extraction, CD4+ and CD8+ T cells were sorted by FACS or by magnetic beads. TCR beta VDJ combination and CDR3 sequence profiling used genomic DNA as the template. An Illumina HiSeq 2000 was used for TCR repertoire sequencing. The original pipeline was this. Repertoires were assessed using TRBV/TRBJ rearrangement plots, CDR3 size and DJ length profiles, and Simpson's diversity index. The most abundant DNA sequence in the deep sequencing data was taken as the immunodominant clone. CDR3 amino acid sequences were screened for sharing across subjects and were compared with published repertoires and the VDJdb database. The raw public data were reprocessed by TCRdb itself: fastp quality trimming at Q25, MiXCR clonotype calling, in-frame beta chains only. Each CDR3 protein gets just one entry, which takes the most common genes and DNA from the rows behind it. TCRdb's processing, not the authors', yielded these V and J calls. This sample lists about 160,000 distinct CDR3 sequences; over 55% were detected once. Clones ranked in the top ten supply around 45% of the sample.

Here the chain combines TRBV5-1 and TRBJ2-7; a tentative D call is TRBD1 (6 bases match). The sequence came from a human donor with aplastic anemia. Sequencing used sorted CD4+, CD8+, or CD8+CD57+ T cells (not recorded which) from PBMCs. The CDR3 region has the sequence CASSLYWTDSYEQYF. The nucleotides read TGCGCCAGCAGCTTGTACTGGACAGATAGCTACGAGCAGTACTTC.